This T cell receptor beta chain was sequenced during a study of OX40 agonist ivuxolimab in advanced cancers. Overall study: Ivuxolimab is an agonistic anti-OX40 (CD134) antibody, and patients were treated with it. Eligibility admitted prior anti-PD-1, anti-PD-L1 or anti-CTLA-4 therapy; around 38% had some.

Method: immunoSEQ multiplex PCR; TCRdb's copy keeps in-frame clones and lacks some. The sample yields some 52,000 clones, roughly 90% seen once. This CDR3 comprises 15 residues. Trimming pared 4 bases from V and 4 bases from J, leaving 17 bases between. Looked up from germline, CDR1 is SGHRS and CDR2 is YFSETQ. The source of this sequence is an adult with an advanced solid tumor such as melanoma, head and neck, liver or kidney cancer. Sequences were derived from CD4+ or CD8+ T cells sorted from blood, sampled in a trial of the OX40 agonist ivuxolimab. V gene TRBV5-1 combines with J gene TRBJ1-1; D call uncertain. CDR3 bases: TGCGCCAGCAGCCCGGGCCAAGGTATTCCCACTGAAGCTTTCTTT. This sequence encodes CASSPGQGIPTEAFF.